The 4 T cell receptor beta chains below all came from one sample that was sequenced in a study of blood T cell repertoires in COVID-19 (dated by TCRdb to about 2020). Library preparation employed the immunoSEQ multiplex PCR assay. As stored in TCRdb, this immuneACCESS dataset retains in-frame rearrangements with V and J assigned. A fraction of the clones does not appear; measured against another copy, unresolved V genes explain less than half of the discrepancy, and the remainder lacks a known reason. The sample table records about 82,000 clones; over 70% of these occur just once. In total, the top ten clones hold about 12% of the sample. The specimen sequenced was peripheral blood. These receptors originate from a woman aged 40-49 years with active or convalescent COVID-19.

The CDR3 coding sequence is TGTGCCAGCAGCTTAGGCGGGGGGACTGAAGCTTTCTTT. Amino acid sequence: CASSLGGGTEAFF. This rearrangement joins TRBV7-8 to TRBJ1-1; maybe TRBD1 (5 bases). The CDR3 covers 13 residues. V shed 1 base and J shed 5 bases, with 8 bases lying between them. The germline CDR1 and CDR2 sequences are SGHVS and FQNEAQ. The full variable domain, in which reference TRBV7-8 and TRBJ1-1 provide the parts outside the CDR3, is GAGVSQSPRYKVAKRGQDVALRCDPISGHVSLFWYQQALGQGPEFLTYFQNEAQLDKSGLPSDRFFAERPEGSVSTLKIQRTQQEDSAVYLCASSLGGGTEAFFGQGTRLTVV.

The rearrangement links TRBV5-1 to TRBJ1-4, with unresolved D. This CDR3 comprises 13 residues. Trimming cost V 5 bases and J 3 bases, with 8 bases left between them. The germline gives CDR1 SGHRS, CDR2 YFSETQ. Here the CDR3 reads CASRVAANEKLFF. The CDR3, as DNA: TGCGCCAGCAGGGTCGCAGCTAATGAAAAACTGTTTTTT.

J is TRBJ2-6 and V is TRBV5-8; 8 nucleotides line up with TRBD1. V shed 2 bases, J shed 0 bases, and the junction held 7 bases outside the gene matches. Germline V lookup: CDR1 SGHTS, CDR2 YDEGEE. The CDR3 totals 18 residues. DNA for the CDR3: TGTGCCAGCAGCTTAGAGTCAGGGGGCAACTCTGGGGCCAACGTCCTGACTTTC. This encodes CASSLESGGNSGANVLTF.

The chain uses TRBV11-3 and TRBJ1-2, with 7 bases that match TRBD1. Trimming at V came to 6 bases and at J to 8 bases, leaving 18 bases not matched to a gene. The germline V gene encodes CDR1 SGHNT and CDR2 YENEEA. The CDR3 is 16 amino acids. CDR3 coding DNA: TGTGCCAGCAGTCTGACGGCGACAGGGAACGTTGGAGGCTACACCTTC. Protein product: CASSLTATGNVGGYTF.